This T cell receptor beta chain was found in a study of PD-1 blockade in classical Hodgkin lymphoma. Study-wide findings and caveats: Those achieving complete response showed baseline diversity like newly diagnosed patients.

Every patient relapsed after autologous stem cell transplantation, and brentuximab vedotin exposure varied. Best responses fell into complete response, partial response or progressive disease. Remarks on this clone: The target antigen is unknown.

TCRdb's copy holds only in-frame clones and misses some; the assay was immunoSEQ multiplex PCR. The sample lists some 100,000 clones, roughly 92% occurring once. With 0 bases removed from V and 1 base from J, the gap between germline ends came to 6 bases. The germline V gene has CDR1 LGHNA and CDR2 YNFKEQ. The CDR3 length is 14 residues. The specimen comprised peripheral blood mononuclear cells (PBMCs), sampled at baseline. The chain employs TRBV4-2 and TRBJ1-1, with D hard to call. This receptor was taken from a human donor with classical Hodgkin lymphoma. The CDR3 DNA sequence: TGTGCCAGCAGCCAAGATGGGCCGAACACTGAAGCTTTCTTT. It is translated as CASSQDGPNTEAFF.